The rows below give T cell receptor beta chains drawn from one sample of a study of blood T cell repertoires in COVID-19. Produced via immunoSEQ multiplex PCR; TCRdb's table is partial and in-frame only. The sample lists approximately 230,000 clones; around 88% were seen once. The sequenced sample was peripheral blood. These receptors were collected from a woman in her 30s with COVID-19, enrolled during active disease. CDR3s include the opening cysteine and the closing phenylalanine or tryptophan. A D gene is named only where the DNA matches it firmly. Size values are once, few and many counts, or a class for expanded clones, and some rows have none.

TRBV19	once	.	15	TRBJ1-4	CASSKSGNPGEKLFF	TGTGCCAGTAGTAAGTCGGGCAATCCAGGGGAAAAACTGTTTTTT
TRBV7-8	.	TRBD2	16	TRBJ2-1	CASNRPTSGSYNEQFF	TGTGCCAGCAACCGACCAACTAGCGGCTCCTACAATGAGCAGTTCTTC
TRBV4-3	.	TRBD2	17	TRBJ2-4	CASSGLAGELAKNIQYF	TGCGCCAGCAGCGGACTAGCGGGAGAATTAGCCAAAAACATTCAGTACTTC
TRBV9	once	TRBD1	19	TRBJ2-3	CASSVAPGQGGTSTDTQYF	TGTGCCAGCAGCGTAGCTCCTGGACAGGGGGGGACTAGCACAGATACGCAGTATTTT
TRBV5-1	.	TRBD1	14	TRBJ1-1	CASSSGQTNTEAFF	TGCGCCAGCAGCTCGGGACAGACGAACACTGAAGCTTTCTTT
TRBV6-6	.	TRBD1	15	TRBJ2-5	CASSYPGQGAKTQYF	TGTGCCAGCAGTTACCCGGGACAGGGGGCGAAGACCCAGTACTTC
TRBV18	.	TRBD1	15	TRBJ2-1	CASSPAGQGNNEQFF	TGTGCCAGCTCACCTGCGGGACAGGGTAACAATGAGCAGTTCTTC
TRBV5-6	.	TRBD1	15	TRBJ1-2	CASSLDTGVAYGYTF	TGTGCCAGCAGCTTGGACACAGGGGTGGCCTATGGCTACACCTTC
TRBV7-9	.	.	13	TRBJ1-5	CASSLGGQQPQHF	TGTGCCAGCAGCTTAGGAGGCCAGCAGCCCCAGCATTTT
TRBV5-8	.	TRBD2	15	TRBJ2-5	CASSLAGGGKETQYF	TGTGCCAGCAGCTTGGCCGGGGGAGGGAAGGAGACCCAGTACTTC
TRBV6-5	.	TRBD2	15	TRBJ2-5	CATLLAGGQQETQYF	TGTGCCACCCTACTAGCGGGAGGACAGCAAGAGACCCAGTACTTC
TRBV19	.	TRBD1	13	TRBJ2-5	CASSRGDRETQYF	TGTGCCAGTAGTCGTGGGGACAGAGAGACCCAGTACTTC
TRBV13	.	TRBD2	17	TRBJ2-3	CASSTRRLAGGADTQYF	TGTGCCAGCAGCACCAGGCGACTAGCGGGAGGCGCAGATACGCAGTATTTT
TRBV9	.	TRBD1	15	TRBJ2-1	CASSATGVVYNEQFF	TGTGCCAGCAGCGCGACAGGGGTCGTCTACAATGAGCAGTTCTTC
TRBV4-3	.	.	16	TRBJ2-3	CASSQDLRGYTDTQYF	TGCGCCAGCAGCCAAGATCTCCGGGGTTACACAGATACGCAGTATTTT
TRBV29-1	.	.	15	TRBJ2-6	CSVRDGPSGANVLTF	TGCAGCGTTCGTGATGGGCCGTCTGGGGCCAACGTCCTGACTTTC
TRBV5-1	.	TRBD1	17	TRBJ1-6	CASSGGTGASYNSPLHF	TGCGCCAGCAGCGGGGGGACAGGGGCCTCCTATAATTCACCCCTCCACTTT
TRBV5-6	.	.	13	TRBJ2-1	CASSDSLGNEQFF	TGTGCCAGCAGCGACAGCTTGGGCAATGAGCAGTTCTTC
TRBV2	.	.	13	TRBJ2-1	CASSGFGGNEQFF	TGTGCCAGCAGTGGTTTCGGCGGGAATGAGCAGTTCTTC
TRBV10-2	.	.	15	TRBJ1-5	CASSVRGFANQPQHF	TGCGCCAGCAGTGTTAGGGGGTTCGCCAATCAGCCCCAGCATTTT
TRBV7-2	.	.	16	TRBJ1-5	CASSPRQSYSNQPQHF	TGTGCCAGCAGCCCCCGTCAAAGCTATAGCAATCAGCCCCAGCATTTT
TRBV19	.	.	12	TRBJ2-2	CASTISTGELFF	TGTGCCAGTACCATCAGTACCGGGGAGCTGTTTTTT
TRBV3-1/TRBV3-2	.	TRBD2	17	TRBJ2-1	CASSPGLAGEADNEQFF	TGTGCCAGCAGCCCGGGACTAGCGGGAGAAGCGGACAATGAGCAGTTCTTC
TRBV19	.	.	16	TRBJ1-5	CASSRHNRDSNQPQHF	TGTGCCAGTAGTAGACATAACAGAGATAGCAATCAGCCCCAGCATTTT
TRBV19	many	TRBD1	15	TRBJ2-2	CASSLGTVNTGELFF	TGTGCCAGTAGTCTGGGGACAGTTAACACCGGGGAGCTGTTTTTT
TRBV19	.	.	11	TRBJ2-1	CASRIGQEQFF	TGTGCCAGTAGGATAGGACAGGAGCAGTTCTTC
TRBV7-9	.	.	15	TRBJ1-2	CASSLGLQGFGGYTF	TGTGCCAGCAGCTTAGGTTTGCAGGGGTTCGGTGGCTACACCTTC
TRBV2	few	.	13	TRBJ1-2	CASSVAANYGYTF	TGTGCCAGCAGTGTGGCGGCGAACTATGGCTACACCTTC
TRBV10-3	.	.	17	TRBJ1-6	CAISPDRQSSYNSPLHF	TGTGCCATCAGCCCCGACAGACAGAGCTCCTATAATTCACCCCTCCACTTT
TRBV5-6	.	TRBD1	14	TRBJ1-1	CASSLLQGRRVAFF	TGTGCCAGCAGCTTGCTACAGGGGAGGAGGGTGGCTTTCTTT
TRBV28	.	TRBD1	12	TRBJ1-1	CASSEQGTEAFF	TGTGCCAGCAGCGAACAGGGGACTGAAGCTTTCTTT
TRBV28	.	TRBD1	18	TRBJ2-5	CASSLVGQAWGYQETQYF	TGTGCCAGCAGTTTGGTCGGACAGGCCTGGGGTTATCAAGAGACCCAGTACTTC
TRBV5-6	.	.	17	TRBJ2-6	CASSLWWAHSGANVLTF	TGTGCCAGCAGCTTGTGGTGGGCGCACTCTGGGGCCAACGTCCTGACTTTC
TRBV7-2	.	TRBD2	16	TRBJ2-1	CASSLGGSGSYNEQFF	TGTGCCAGCAGCTTAGGGGGTAGCGGGTCCTACAATGAGCAGTTCTTC
TRBV11-2	.	.	15	TRBJ1-5	CASSLDSGLGQPQHF	TGTGCCAGCAGCTTAGATAGCGGGTTAGGACAGCCCCAGCATTTT
TRBV21-1	.	.	14	TRBJ1-2	CASSKVESGGSYTF	TGTGCCAGCAGCAAAGTCGAATCCGGGGGGAGCTACACCTTC
TRBV12-3/TRBV12-4	.	.	12	TRBJ1-2	CASTLGGPGYTF	TGTGCCAGCACCCTCGGGGGGCCCGGCTACACCTTC
TRBV4-1	.	TRBD1	16	TRBJ1-2	CASSQGDRGRVYGYTF	TGCGCCAGCAGCCAGGGGGACAGGGGGCGAGTCTATGGCTACACCTTC
TRBV4-3	few	.	14	TRBJ1-3	CASSQVVSGNTIYF	TGCGCCAGCAGCCAGGTAGTCTCTGGAAACACCATATATTTT
TRBV6-2/TRBV6-3	few	.	12	TRBJ2-1	CASSYFVAEQFF	TGTGCCAGCAGTTACTTTGTGGCTGAGCAGTTCTTC
TRBV5-4	.	.	15	TRBJ1-2	CASSQDLDRLYGYTF	TGTGCCAGCAGCCAAGACTTGGACAGACTCTATGGCTACACCTTC
TRBV18	.	TRBD1	14	TRBJ2-7	CASSAGGVIHEQYF	TGTGCCAGCTCAGCAGGGGGCGTTATCCACGAGCAGTACTTC
TRBV7-9	few	TRBD2	16	TRBJ2-3	CASSPTLLAGADTQYF	TGTGCCAGCAGCCCTACGTTGCTAGCGGGAGCAGATACGCAGTATTTT
TRBV27	.	TRBD1	14	TRBJ2-7	CATAGTGSFYEQYF	TGTGCCACCGCCGGGACAGGGTCCTTCTACGAGCAGTACTTC
TRBV5-8	.	TRBD2	15	TRBJ2-3	CASTRGGTSTDTQYF	TGTGCCAGCACCCGGGGGGGCACCAGCACAGATACGCAGTATTTT
TRBV28	.	.	13	TRBJ1-2	CASSHKGRYGYTF	TGTGCCAGCAGTCACAAGGGGCGGTATGGCTACACCTTC
TRBV6-6	.	TRBD2	16	TRBJ2-5	CASSYPGLAGEETQYF	TGTGCCAGCAGTTACCCGGGACTAGCGGGAGAAGAGACCCAGTACTTC
TRBV14	once	TRBD1	15	TRBJ1-1	CASSQALTGGGGAFF	TGTGCCAGCAGCCAAGCCTTGACAGGGGGCGGCGGGGCTTTCTTT